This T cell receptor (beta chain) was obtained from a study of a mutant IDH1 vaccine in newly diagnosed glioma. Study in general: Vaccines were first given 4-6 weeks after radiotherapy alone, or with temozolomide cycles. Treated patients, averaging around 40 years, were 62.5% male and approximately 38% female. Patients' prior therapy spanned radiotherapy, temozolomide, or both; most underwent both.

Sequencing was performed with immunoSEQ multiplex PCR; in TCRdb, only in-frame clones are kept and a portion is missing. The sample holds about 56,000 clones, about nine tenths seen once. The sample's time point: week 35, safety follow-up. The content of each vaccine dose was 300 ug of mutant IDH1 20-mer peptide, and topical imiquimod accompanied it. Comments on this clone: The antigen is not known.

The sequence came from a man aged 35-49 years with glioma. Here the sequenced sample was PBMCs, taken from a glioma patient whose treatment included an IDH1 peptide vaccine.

CDR3 nucleotide sequence: TGCGCCAGCAGCCAGTCGCCAGCGGGAGGCACAGATACGCAGTATTTT. Residues: CASSQSPAGGTDTQYF. The chain uses TRBV4-1 and TRBJ2-3; 8 bases line up with TRBD2. The CDR3 runs 16 residues. V gave up 3 bases and J gave up 1 base; unmatched junction bases: 6. Germline V CDR1 and CDR2: MGHRA, YSYEKL.